The rows below give T cell receptor beta chains drawn from one sample of a study of vaccination effects on CD4 cells after COVID-19. These TCRs' antigens remain unknown. Sequenced by immunoSEQ multiplex PCR; TCRdb stores in-frame clones only, minus some. The sample has 20,000 to 25,000 clones; about 72% are singletons. This sample comprised CD4+ T cells from PBMCs cultured with HCoV-OC43 spike peptides, obtained before COVID-19 vaccination. Receptors were obtained from a human donor who received a COVID-19 vaccine. Each CDR3 is given with its conserved first and last residue. The D gene is left open where the match is weak.

V gene: TRBV15; D gene: -; CDR3 length: 15; J gene: TRBJ1-4; CDR3 protein: CATSRARGGGEKLFF
V gene: TRBV7-9; D gene: -; CDR3 length: 14; J gene: TRBJ2-5; CDR3 protein: CASSILVGQETQYF
V gene: TRBV3-1/TRBV3-2; D gene: TRBD1; CDR3 length: 15; J gene: TRBJ2-7; CDR3 protein: CASSHRTGVWYEQYF
V gene: TRBV5-5; D gene: -; CDR3 length: 16; J gene: TRBJ1-2; CDR3 protein: CASSLFAAQDFTGYTF
V gene: TRBV18; D gene: TRBD2; CDR3 length: 16; J gene: TRBJ2-5; CDR3 protein: CASSPFSGRYQETQYF
V gene: TRBV7-2; D gene: TRBD1; CDR3 length: 15; J gene: TRBJ2-1; CDR3 protein: CASSLGTGVYNEQFF
V gene: TRBV5-1; D gene: -; CDR3 length: 18; J gene: TRBJ2-1; CDR3 protein: CASSLGFGKRGSYNEQFF
V gene: TRBV5-1; D gene: -; CDR3 length: 16; J gene: TRBJ2-3; CDR3 protein: CASRQGRDLYTDTQYF
V gene: TRBV19; D gene: -; CDR3 length: 12; J gene: TRBJ2-1; CDR3 protein: CASSIRNGEQFF
V gene: TRBV5-8; D gene: -; CDR3 length: 15; J gene: TRBJ2-2; CDR3 protein: CASSLQTVKTGELFF
V gene: TRBV19; D gene: -; CDR3 length: 16; J gene: TRBJ2-5; CDR3 protein: CASSPRGRLGKRAQYF
V gene: TRBV7-6; D gene: -; CDR3 length: 14; J gene: TRBJ2-1; CDR3 protein: CASSLRSSYNEQFF
V gene: TRBV20-1; D gene: TRBD1; CDR3 length: 11; J gene: TRBJ1-1; CDR3 protein: CSARPTGGAFF
V gene: TRBV19; D gene: TRBD1; CDR3 length: 14; J gene: TRBJ1-1; CDR3 protein: CASSTTGINNEAFF
V gene: TRBV28; D gene: -; CDR3 length: 14; J gene: TRBJ2-7; CDR3 protein: CASSLTGYSYEQYF
V gene: TRBV2; D gene: -; CDR3 length: 11; J gene: TRBJ2-3; CDR3 protein: CASRLTDTQYF
V gene: TRBV6-5; D gene: -; CDR3 length: 15; J gene: TRBJ2-5; CDR3 protein: CASSYSSVVAETQYF
V gene: TRBV6-2/TRBV6-3; D gene: -; CDR3 length: 13; J gene: TRBJ1-1; CDR3 protein: CASSSSSGTEAFF
V gene: TRBV6-5; D gene: -; CDR3 length: 14; J gene: TRBJ1-3; CDR3 protein: CASSYYRAGNTIYF
V gene: TRBV6-2/TRBV6-3; D gene: -; CDR3 length: 15; J gene: TRBJ2-2; CDR3 protein: CASSYGHPGTGELFF
V gene: TRBV10-3; D gene: TRBD1; CDR3 length: 15; J gene: TRBJ1-5; CDR3 protein: CATRKQGGDNQPQHF
V gene: TRBV7-7; D gene: -; CDR3 length: 13; J gene: TRBJ2-1; CDR3 protein: CASSSDNQGRQFF
V gene: TRBV6-5; D gene: TRBD1; CDR3 length: 14; J gene: TRBJ1-5; CDR3 protein: CASRGQLSNQPQHF
V gene: TRBV6-2/TRBV6-3; D gene: -; CDR3 length: 16; J gene: TRBJ2-1; CDR3 protein: CASSDSGRDSYNEQFF
V gene: TRBV5-1; D gene: TRBD2; CDR3 length: 15; J gene: TRBJ2-3; CDR3 protein: CASSFQRGDTDTQYF
V gene: TRBV13; D gene: TRBD1; CDR3 length: 13; J gene: TRBJ2-2; CDR3 protein: CASRPGGSGELFF
V gene: TRBV10-3; D gene: TRBD2; CDR3 length: 15; J gene: TRBJ2-1; CDR3 protein: CAIRRLAGGNNEQFF
V gene: TRBV5-6; D gene: -; CDR3 length: 14; J gene: TRBJ1-2; CDR3 protein: CASSLMAGDYGYTF
V gene: TRBV7-2; D gene: -; CDR3 length: 14; J gene: TRBJ2-1; CDR3 protein: CASSLRPIIDEQFF
V gene: TRBV11-2; D gene: TRBD2; CDR3 length: 16; J gene: TRBJ2-3; CDR3 protein: CASSLETSGSYNTQYF
V gene: TRBV5-1; D gene: -; CDR3 length: 9; J gene: TRBJ1-2; CDR3 protein: CASSPGYTF
V gene: TRBV6-5; D gene: -; CDR3 length: 12; J gene: TRBJ2-3; CDR3 protein: CASSYRVDTQYF